Shown below are 28 T cell receptor beta chains from a single sample sequenced in a study of T cell responses to AZD1222 COVID-19 vaccine. This table comes from immunoSEQ multiplex PCR, and its TCRdb copy is limited to in-frame clones, with some not included. The sample has more than 90,000 clones, more than 70% seen once; the top ten hold about a sixth. The sequencing used peripheral blood, collected 28 days after the second AZD1222 dose. Receptor source: an adult who received the AZD1222 COVID-19 vaccine.

This chain links TRBV30 with TRBJ2-5; no clear D. This CDR3 has 12 residues. Germline V CDR1 and CDR2: GTSNPN, SVGIG (reference sequence). V was shortened by 7 bases and J by 5 bases, with 14 bases between the two germline ends. As DNA, the CDR3 is TGTGCCTACCGATTGGTGGGGGAGACCCAGTACTTC. It translates to CAYRLVGETQYF.

V gene TRBV5-1 combines with J gene TRBJ1-1; 8 nucleotides align to TRBD1. The CDR3 runs 13 residues. Looked up from germline, CDR1 is SGHRS and CDR2 is YFSETQ. V gave up 4 bases and J gave up 4 bases; unmatched junction bases: 3. The CDR3 nucleotides read TGCGCCAGCAGCCGAGGACAGGGCACTGAAGCTTTCTTT. Encoded protein: CASSRGQGTEAFF.

J is TRBJ1-4 and V is TRBV18, with 7 bases matching TRBD1. V shed 3 bases, J shed 6 bases, and the junction held 7 bases outside the gene matches. Germline CDR1 and CDR2: KGHSH and LQKENI. CDR3 size: 15 residues. The CDR3 loop is CASSPSGRGDEKLFF. The CDR3 DNA follows: TGTGCCAGCTCACCCTCGGGCAGGGGGGATGAAAAACTGTTTTTT.

A note on this clone: Other DNA sequences in the sample encode the same CDR3. This chain links TRBV10-1 with TRBJ2-7, with D possibly matching TRBD2 (6 bases). V gave up 3 bases and J gave up 3 bases, with 9 bases separating them. Per the germline V gene, CDR1 is WNHNN and CDR2 is SYGVQD (reference sequence). The CDR3 runs to 13 residues. This CDR3 is CASSEIGGYEQYF. CDR3 sequence (DNA): TGCGCCAGCAGTGAAATCGGGGGCTACGAGCAGTACTTC.

The chain links TRBV5-1 to TRBJ2-1, with D perhaps assigned TRBD1 or TRBD2 (5 bases each). V was pared by 4 bases and J by 9 bases, with 20 bases between. CDR3 length: 15 amino acids. Looked up from germline, CDR1 is SGHRS and CDR2 is YFSETQ. The CDR3 loop reads CASSPGTNLVSEQFF. CDR3 coding DNA: TGCGCCAGCAGCCCCGGGACCAACCTAGTCAGTGAGCAGTTCTTC. The full variable domain, in which reference TRBV5-1 and TRBJ2-1 provide the parts outside the CDR3, is KAGVTQTPRYLIKTRGQQVTLSCSPISGHRSVSWYQQTPGQGLQFLFEYFSETQRNKGNFPGRFSGRQFSNSRSEMNVSTLELGDSALYLCASSPGTNLVSEQFFGPGTRLTVL.

V and J are TRBV6-5 and TRBJ1-4; 7 nucleotides line up with TRBD1. Trimming took 6 bases from V and 3 from J; bases not matched to a gene: 7. The germline gives CDR1 MNHEY, CDR2 SVGAGI. The CDR3 contains 15 residues. The CDR3 DNA reads TGTGCCAGCAGCCATACAGGGGTGTCTAATGAAAAACTGTTTTTT. Its protein product is CASSHTGVSNEKLFF.

This sequence joins TRBV3-1 (or the pseudogene TRBV3-2) and TRBJ1-5; 8 bases map to TRBD1. V trimming: 4 bases; J trimming: 4 bases; junction bases outside the gene matches: 9. Germline V gene lookup returns CDR1 LGHDT and CDR2 YNNKEL (reference sequence). This CDR3 region has 16 residues. CDR3 amino acids: CASSPRTGFKNQPQHF. The CDR3 DNA reads TGTGCCAGCAGCCCACGGACAGGGTTTAAGAATCAGCCCCAGCATTTT.

The rearrangement uses TRBV5-1 and TRBJ1-6; 10 bases agree with TRBD1. This CDR3 region has 16 residues. Germline CDR1 and CDR2: SGHRS and YFSETQ. Trimming took 4 bases from V and 9 from J; bases not matched to a gene: 10. The CDR3 DNA follows: TGCGCCAGCAGCCCGGGACAGGGGATCTTGGGTTCACCCCTCCACTTT. Residues: CASSPGQGILGSPLHF.

Only one count was recorded for this clone. V usage is TRBV6-5 and J usage is TRBJ2-7, with 9 bases that match TRBD2. The CDR3 consists of 14 residues. J lost 5 bases, V lost 6 bases, and 8 bases had no gene match. Germline assignment: CDR1 MNHEY and CDR2 SVGAGI. CDR3 sequence: CASRKVAGENEQYF. The CDR3 DNA is TGTGCCAGCAGAAAGGTAGCGGGAGAAAACGAGCAGTACTTC.

The chain joins TRBV9 to TRBJ2-5; D not resolved. The ends were cut back, 0 bases at V and 2 bases at J, with 8 bases in the middle. The CDR3 covers 14 residues. The germline gives CDR1 SGDLS, CDR2 YYNGEE. The DNA for the CDR3 is TGTGCCAGCAGCGTAGACTCGTCTCAAGAGACCCAGTACTTC. Translating it yields CASSVDSSQETQYF.

The chain links TRBV10-3 to TRBJ1-2; no definite D call. Germline loops: CDR1 ENHRY, CDR2 SYGVKD. V lost 2 bases, J lost 0 bases, and 4 bases lay in between. CDR3 size: 13 residues. The CDR3 DNA sequence: TGTGCCATCAGTGAGGAAGCTAACTATGGCTACACCTTC. It is translated as CAISEEANYGYTF.

The V gene is TRBV29-1, the J gene TRBJ1-1, with D unresolved. V lost 4 bases and J lost 1, with 10 bases in between. Germline V gene sequence: CDR1 SQVTM, CDR2 ANQGSEA. CDR3 length: 13 residues. CDR3 DNA: TGCAGCGTTGTCGACTGGGGGAACACTGAAGCTTTCTTT. This codes for CSVVDWGNTEAFF. Filled out from reference TRBV29-1 and TRBJ1-1, the complete variable domain reads SAVISQKPSRDICQRGTSLTIQCQVDSQVTMMFWYRQQPGQSLTLIATANQGSEATYESGFVIDKFPISRPNLTFSTLTVSNMSPEDSSIYLCSVVDWGNTEAFFGQGTRLTVV.

The chain recombines TRBV28 with TRBJ2-1, with 8 positions matching TRBD2. The germline gives CDR1 MDHEN, CDR2 SYDVKM. V lost 5 bases to trimming and J lost 14 bases; unmatched junction nucleotides: 8. There are 12 residues in the CDR3. CDR3 nucleotide sequence: TGTGCCAGCAGTCTACCAACTAGCGGAGAGTTCTTC. Its translation: CASSLPTSGEFF.

This sequence joins TRBV2 and TRBJ2-2; tentative D call: TRBD1 (6 bases). V lost 6 bases to trimming and J lost 5 bases, with 19 bases between them. This CDR3 is 16 amino acids long. CDR1 SNHLY and CDR2 FYNNEI come from the germline V gene. CDR3 DNA sequence: TGTGCCAGCAGGGATCCGGGACAACCCACTACCGGGGAGCTGTTTTTT. It encodes CASRDPGQPTTGELFF. The full variable domain, its missing parts supplied by reference TRBV2 and TRBJ2-2, is EPEVTQTPSHQVTQMGQEVILRCVPISNHLYFYWYRQILGQKVEFLVSFYNNEISEKSEIFDDQFSVERPDGSNFTLKIRSTKLEDSAMYFCASRDPGQPTTGELFFGEGSRLTVL.

The sample holds a few counts of this clone. The chain uses TRBV19 and TRBJ2-3; the D is unclear. CDR1 is LNHDA and CDR2 is SQIVND in the germline V gene (reference sequence). V was pared by 2 bases and J by 4 bases, with 10 bases between. The CDR3 has 14 amino acids. DNA of the CDR3: TGTGCCAGTAGTATACGGCTAGTCCCAGATACGCAGTATTTT. As protein: CASSIRLVPDTQYF.

This chain connects TRBV4-1 to TRBJ1-1, with D uncertain. V lost 1 base and J 4 bases, leaving 10 bases between the germline ends. Germline CDR1 and CDR2: MGHRA and YSYEKL. The CDR3 consists of 14 residues. Here the CDR3 reads CASSQALAGTEAFF. The CDR3 DNA reads TGCGCCAGCAGCCAAGCCTTGGCAGGCACTGAAGCTTTCTTT.

The chain links TRBV3-1 (or the pseudogene TRBV3-2) to TRBJ1-1; D ambiguous. The V and J ends lost 4 bases and 1 base respectively, with 10 bases between them. CDR1 LGHDT and CDR2 YNNKEL come from the germline V gene (reference sequence). The CDR3 runs 14 residues. CDR3 in amino acids: CASSPVDRNTEAFF. The CDR3 DNA follows: TGTGCCAGCAGCCCGGTCGACCGGAACACTGAAGCTTTCTTT.

This chain links TRBV19 with TRBJ2-7; no definite D call. Trimming stripped 3 bases from V and 2 bases from J, with 14 bases between. Germline V gives CDR1 LNHDA, CDR2 SQIVND (reference sequence). The CDR3 is 15 amino acids. CDR3 sequence (DNA): TGTGCCAGTAGTATGGCAGAATCCACCGCCTACGAGCAGTACTTC. Translating it yields CASSMAESTAYEQYF. Variable domain in full (rest from reference TRBV19 and TRBJ2-7): DGGITQSPKYLFRKEGQNVTLSCEQNLNHDAMYWYRQDPGQGLRLIYYSQIVNDFQKGDIAEGYSVSREKKESFPLTVTSAQKNPTAFYLCASSMAESTAYEQYFGPGTRLTVT.

CDR3: CASTEWSSGGYEQYF. Here the CDR3 DNA reads TGTGCCAGCACCGAATGGTCTAGCGGGGGCTACGAGCAGTACTTC. V usage is TRBV2 and J usage is TRBJ2-7, with TRBD2 identical over 10 bases. V shed 7 bases, J shed 3 bases, and the junction held 9 bases outside the gene matches. The CDR3 consists of 15 residues. Germline V CDR1 and CDR2: SNHLY, FYNNEI.

The V and J genes are TRBV11-3 and TRBJ2-1; TRBD2 matches at 9 bases. CDR3 length: 14 amino acids. V lost 7 bases and J lost 9; bases outside the gene matches: 10. The germline V gene has CDR1 SGHNT and CDR2 YENEEA. This CDR3 is CASTRREGDGEQFF. CDR3 DNA sequence: TGTGCCAGCACTAGGCGGGAGGGTGACGGTGAGCAGTTCTTC.

The J gene is TRBJ1-4, the V gene TRBV7-3; D is ambiguous. The CDR3 is 15 amino acids. With 1 base removed from V and 5 bases from J, the gap between germline ends came to 11 bases. Germline V gene sequence: CDR1 SGHTA, CDR2 FQGTGA. In DNA, the CDR3 is TGTGCCAGCAGCTTAAAAGGAGGACCCAATGAAAAACTGTTTTTT. Translated, it gives CASSLKGGPNEKLFF.

On this clone: Other DNA sequences from this sample encode an identical CDR3 as well. The V gene is TRBV5-4, the J gene TRBJ2-4, with D possibly matching TRBD2 (5 bases). CDR3 length equals 15 residues. Germline CDR1 is SGHNT and CDR2 is YYREEE (reference sequence). V was cut by 1 base and J by 0 bases, with 8 bases left in between. The CDR3 sequence: CASSLTGLAKNIQYF. CDR3 coding DNA: TGTGCCAGCAGCTTGACCGGACTAGCCAAAAACATTCAGTACTTC.

The chain joins TRBV7-8 to TRBJ2-1, with 7 bases matching TRBD2. CDR1 and CDR2 from the germline V gene are SGHVS and FQNEAQ. V trimming: 6 bases; J trimming: 0 bases; junction bases outside the gene matches: 5. The CDR3 contains 15 residues. The CDR3 loop reads CASRLLALSYNEQFF. As DNA, the CDR3 is TGTGCCAGCAGGCTACTAGCGCTCTCCTACAATGAGCAGTTCTTC.

CDR3 residues: CASSSDLYEQYF. The DNA for the CDR3 is TGTGCCAGCAGCTCGGACCTTTACGAGCAGTACTTC. The rearrangement uses TRBV9 and TRBJ2-7; D is unclear. V lost 4 bases to trimming and J lost 4 bases, with 9 bases between them. This CDR3 comprises 12 residues. Per the germline V gene, CDR1 is SGDLS and CDR2 is YYNGEE.

The V gene is TRBV6-4, the J gene TRBJ1-4; D possibly corresponds to TRBD1 (6 bases). The CDR3 loop spans 15 amino acids. V lost 6 bases and J lost 0, with 11 bases in between. The germline CDR1 and CDR2 sequences are MRHNA and SNTAGT. This CDR3 reads CASRTGDATNEKLFF. The CDR3 DNA sequence: TGTGCCAGCAGGACAGGAGATGCAACTAATGAAAAACTGTTTTTT.

V gene TRBV25-1 combines with J gene TRBJ2-7; tentative D call: TRBD1 (6 bases). The length of the CDR3 is 15 residues. Trimming stripped 8 bases from V and 4 bases from J, with 21 bases between. Germline lookup yields CDR1 MGHDK and CDR2 SYGVNS. The CDR3 coding sequence is TGTGCCAGCCAATCGAATACAGGGATCGCTTACGAGCAGTACTTC. As protein: CASQSNTGIAYEQYF.

The chain combines TRBV23-1 with TRBJ1-5; a possible D gene is TRBD1 (6 bases). TRBV23-1 is an open reading frame whose function is uncertain. The CDR3 is made up of 14 amino acids. V lost 6 bases and J 4 bases, leaving 13 bases between the germline ends. The chain's CDR3 is CASRQGNSNQPQHF. CDR3 DNA: TGCGCCAGCAGACAGGGAAATTCGAATCAGCCCCAGCATTTT.

The rearrangement links TRBV19 to TRBJ1-4; maybe TRBD1 (5 bases). V shed 5 bases and J shed 4 bases, with 11 bases lying between them. Germline assignment: CDR1 LNHDA and CDR2 SQIVND (reference sequence). CDR3 length: 14 amino acids. CDR3 sequence (DNA): TGTGCCAGTAGTCCTCCGGGACTTAATGAAAAACTGTTTTTT. It translates to CASSPPGLNEKLFF.